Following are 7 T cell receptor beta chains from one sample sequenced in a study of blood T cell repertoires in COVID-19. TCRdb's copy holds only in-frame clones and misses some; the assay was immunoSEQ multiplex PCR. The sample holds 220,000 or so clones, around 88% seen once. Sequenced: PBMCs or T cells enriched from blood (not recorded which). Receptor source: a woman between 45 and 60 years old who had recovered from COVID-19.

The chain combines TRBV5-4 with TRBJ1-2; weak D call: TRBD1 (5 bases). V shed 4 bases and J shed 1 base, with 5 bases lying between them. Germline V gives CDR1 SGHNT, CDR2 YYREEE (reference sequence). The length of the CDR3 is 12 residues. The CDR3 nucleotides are TGTGCCAGCAGCGGACATAACTATGGCTACACCTTC. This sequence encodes CASSGHNYGYTF.

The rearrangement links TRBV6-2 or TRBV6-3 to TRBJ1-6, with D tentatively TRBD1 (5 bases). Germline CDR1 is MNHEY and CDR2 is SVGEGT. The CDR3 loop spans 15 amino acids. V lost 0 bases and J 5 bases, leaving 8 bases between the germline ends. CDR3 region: CASSYSGGNNSPLHF. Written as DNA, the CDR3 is TGTGCCAGCAGTTACTCCGGGGGAAATAATTCACCCCTCCACTTT.

CDR3 DNA: TGTGCCAGCAGTTTTGGGGGGGTCCACAATGAGCAGTTCTTC. Translated: CASSFGGVHNEQFF. The rearrangement joins TRBV28 to TRBJ2-1; the match to TRBD2 covers 7 bases. This CDR3 is built from 14 residues. Germline V gene data show CDR1 as MDHEN and CDR2 as SYDVKM. Trimming removed 3 bases from V and 5 bases from J; junction bases left unmatched: 4.

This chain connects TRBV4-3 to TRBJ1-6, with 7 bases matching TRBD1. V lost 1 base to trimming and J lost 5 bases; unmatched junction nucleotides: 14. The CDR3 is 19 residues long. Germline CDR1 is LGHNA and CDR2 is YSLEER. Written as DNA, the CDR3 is TGCGCCAGCAGCCAAGTTTGGGGGGACAGTAGGGCGGATAATTCACCCCTCCACTTT. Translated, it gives CASSQVWGDSRADNSPLHF.

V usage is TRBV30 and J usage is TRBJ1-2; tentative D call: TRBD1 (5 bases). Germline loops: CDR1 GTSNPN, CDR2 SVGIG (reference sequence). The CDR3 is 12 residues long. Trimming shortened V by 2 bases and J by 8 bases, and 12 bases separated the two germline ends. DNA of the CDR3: TGTGCCTGGAGTATAAGAAAGGGGGGCTACACCTTC. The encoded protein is CAWSIRKGGYTF.

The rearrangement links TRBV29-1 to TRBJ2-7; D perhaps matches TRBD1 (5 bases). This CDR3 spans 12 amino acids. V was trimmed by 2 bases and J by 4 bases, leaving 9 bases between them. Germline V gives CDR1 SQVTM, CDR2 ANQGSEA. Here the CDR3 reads CSVENQGYEQYF. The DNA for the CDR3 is TGCAGCGTTGAAAACCAGGGATACGAGCAGTACTTC.

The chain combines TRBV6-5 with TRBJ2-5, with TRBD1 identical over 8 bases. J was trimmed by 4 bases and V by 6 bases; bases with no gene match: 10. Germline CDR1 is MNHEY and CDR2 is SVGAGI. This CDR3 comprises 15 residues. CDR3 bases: TGTGCCAGCAGCTTAGACAGGGGAAGGTCAGAGACCCAGTACTTC. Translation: CASSLDRGRSETQYF.